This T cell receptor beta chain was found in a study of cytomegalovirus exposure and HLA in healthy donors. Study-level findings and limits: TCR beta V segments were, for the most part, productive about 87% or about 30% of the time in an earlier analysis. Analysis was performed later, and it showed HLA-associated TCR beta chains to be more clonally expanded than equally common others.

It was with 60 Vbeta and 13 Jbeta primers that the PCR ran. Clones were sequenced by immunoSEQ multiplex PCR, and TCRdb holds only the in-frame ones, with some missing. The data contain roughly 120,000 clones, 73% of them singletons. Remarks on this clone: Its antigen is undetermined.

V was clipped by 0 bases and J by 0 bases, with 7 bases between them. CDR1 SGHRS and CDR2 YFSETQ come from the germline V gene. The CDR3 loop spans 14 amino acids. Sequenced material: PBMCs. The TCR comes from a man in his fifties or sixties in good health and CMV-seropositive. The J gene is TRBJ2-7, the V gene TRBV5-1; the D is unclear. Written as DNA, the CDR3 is TGCGCCAGCAGCTTGGCATCGAGCTCCTACGAGCAGTACTTC. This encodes CASSLASSSYEQYF.